These T cell receptor beta chains were read from a single sample in a study of cytomegalovirus exposure and HLA in healthy donors. Here immunoSEQ multiplex PCR was the method, and the copy in TCRdb shows in-frame clones only, minus some. The sample yields about 140,000 clones, 66% seen once. Sequenced material: PBMCs. The receptor source for this set is a woman in her sixties in good health and CMV-seronegative. CDR3s include the opening cysteine and the closing phenylalanine or tryptophan. A D gene is named only where the DNA matches it firmly. The size entry is marked missing in some rows and otherwise reads once, few, many or a size class.

J: TRBJ2-2; D: NA; size: NA; V: TRBV5-6; CDR3: CASSLANTGELFF
J: TRBJ1-2; D: NA; size: NA; V: TRBV5-4; CDR3: CASSLVSGVNGYTF
J: TRBJ2-3; D: NA; size: NA; V: TRBV2; CDR3: CASRTGGGTDTQYF
J: TRBJ2-3; D: NA; size: NA; V: TRBV5-1; CDR3: CASSRVLSVGDTQYF
J: TRBJ1-1; D: TRBD1; size: NA; V: TRBV14; CDR3: CASSQDEFEGARMGTEAFF
J: TRBJ1-1; D: TRBD1; size: NA; V: TRBV19; CDR3: CASRDRGNTEAFF
J: TRBJ2-2; D: NA; size: NA; V: TRBV19; CDR3: CASSILSTGELFF
J: TRBJ1-2; D: TRBD1; size: NA; V: TRBV9; CDR3: CASSQTGDGYTF
J: TRBJ2-7; D: TRBD2; size: once; V: TRBV7-2; CDR3: CASSVAGGRYEQYF
J: TRBJ1-3; D: TRBD1; size: few; V: TRBV9; CDR3: CASSVAIGQGENTIYF
J: TRBJ1-5; D: NA; size: NA; V: TRBV5-6; CDR3: CASSRAGGGGQPQHF
J: NA; D: NA; size: NA; V: TRBV2; CDR3: CASSEALGFFSEQYF
J: TRBJ2-1; D: TRBD2; size: NA; V: TRBV13; CDR3: CASSERGGAANEQFF
J: TRBJ2-2; D: NA; size: NA; V: TRBV7-2; CDR3: CASSLAWPGNTGELFF
J: TRBJ2-7; D: TRBD1; size: NA; V: TRBV18; CDR3: CASSPRTGTYEQYF
J: TRBJ2-7; D: TRBD1; size: NA; V: TRBV5-6; CDR3: CASSHGTVGFEQYF
J: TRBJ2-2; D: NA; size: NA; V: TRBV7-9; CDR3: CASSLEGAGELFF
J: TRBJ2-1; D: TRBD2; size: NA; V: TRBV5-6; CDR3: CASSPGIAGGFSSYNEQFF
J: TRBJ2-3; D: TRBD1; size: NA; V: TRBV5-6; CDR3: CASSLPGQGPDTQYF
J: TRBJ2-3; D: TRBD2; size: few; V: TRBV5-1; CDR3: CASSLMERGRGDTQYF
J: TRBJ2-1; D: TRBD1; size: NA; V: TRBV27; CDR3: CASSSAGGADNEQFF
J: TRBJ2-7; D: TRBD1; size: once; V: TRBV10-3; CDR3: CAITRAGGVYEQYF
J: TRBJ1-4; D: TRBD1; size: NA; V: TRBV19; CDR3: CASSMGQGKGKLFF
J: TRBJ2-1; D: NA; size: NA; V: TRBV4-3; CDR3: CASSQDVVRNEQFF
J: TRBJ2-7; D: NA; size: NA; V: TRBV9; CDR3: CASSVNPQVTDEQYF
J: TRBJ2-7; D: TRBD2; size: NA; V: TRBV7-9; CDR3: CSSSLILATTSYEQYF
J: TRBJ2-7; D: NA; size: NA; V: TRBV19; CDR3: CASSISPGGSDEQYF